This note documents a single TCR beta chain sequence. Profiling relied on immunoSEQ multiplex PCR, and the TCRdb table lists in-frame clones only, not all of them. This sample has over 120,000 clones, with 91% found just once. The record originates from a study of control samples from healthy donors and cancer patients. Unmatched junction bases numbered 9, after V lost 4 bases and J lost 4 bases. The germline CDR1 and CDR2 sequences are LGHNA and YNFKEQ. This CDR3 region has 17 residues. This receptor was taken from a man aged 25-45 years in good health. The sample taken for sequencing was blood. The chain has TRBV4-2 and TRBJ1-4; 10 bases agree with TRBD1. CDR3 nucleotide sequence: TGTGCCAGCAGCCTGCCGACAGGGGGCTCGGGTAATGAAAAACTGTTTTTT. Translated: CASSLPTGGSGNEKLFF.